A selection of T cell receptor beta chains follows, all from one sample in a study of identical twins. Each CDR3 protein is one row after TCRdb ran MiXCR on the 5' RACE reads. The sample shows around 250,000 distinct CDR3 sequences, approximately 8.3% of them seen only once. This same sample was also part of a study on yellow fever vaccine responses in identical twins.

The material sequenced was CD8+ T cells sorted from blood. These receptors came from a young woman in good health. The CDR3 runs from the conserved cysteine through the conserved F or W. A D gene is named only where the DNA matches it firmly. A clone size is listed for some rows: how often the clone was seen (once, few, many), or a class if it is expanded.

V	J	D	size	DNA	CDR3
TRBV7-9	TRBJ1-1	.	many	TGTGCCAGCAGACCTATGCGGGGCACAACTGAAGCTTTCTTT	CASRPMRGTTEAFF
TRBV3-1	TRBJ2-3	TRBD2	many	TGTGCCAGCAGCCAAGATCTGCAGCGGGGGGGCCCACCAGATACGCAGTATTTT	CASSQDLQRGGPPDTQYF
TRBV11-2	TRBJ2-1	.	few	TGTGCCAGCAGCTTAGGGGGATCCCACGTACAGGCCCATAGGGATTACAATGAGCAGTTTTTC	CASSLGGSHVQAHRDYNEQFF
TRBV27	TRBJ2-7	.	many	TGTGCCAGCAGTTTCGGGACACCTTACGAGCAGTACTTC	CASSFGTPYEQYF
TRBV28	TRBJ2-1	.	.	TGTGCCAGCAGTTTTCTTGGGGCAGACGAGCAGTTCTTC	CASSFLGADEQFF
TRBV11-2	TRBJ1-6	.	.	TGTGCCAGCAGCTTAGCAAGTTCACCCCTCCACTTT	CASSLASSPLHF
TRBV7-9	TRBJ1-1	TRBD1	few	TGTGCCAGCAGCCCGTTGGACAGGGGCTTGGGCACTGAAGCTTTCTTT	CASSPLDRGLGTEAFF
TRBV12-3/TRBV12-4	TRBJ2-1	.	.	TGTGCCAGCAGTTTTACAGGGGAGGACGAGCAGTTCTTC	CASSFTGEDEQFF
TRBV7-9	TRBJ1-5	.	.	TGTGCCAGCAGCTTTGGGTGGGGCAGGGAGGGCAATCAGCCCCAGCATTTT	CASSFGWGREGNQPQHF
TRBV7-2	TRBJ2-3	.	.	TGTGCCAGCAGCGTCGGCCAAAGCACAGATACGCAGTATTTT	CASSVGQSTDTQYF